The present T cell receptor (beta chain) was sequenced within a study of shared T cell receptors in the human thymus. Libraries were prepared by immunoSEQ multiplex PCR; TCRdb keeps only in-frame clonotypes and omits some of them. Among hundreds of thousands of clones listed, about 87% were seen once. Trimming took off 5 bases at V and 6 bases at J, with 8 bases between the two ends. Germline CDR1 MNHEY, CDR2 SMNVEV (reference sequence). The CDR3 totals 12 residues. Another study also made use of these data, one on human thymus T cells. This second study notes: Thymus pieces cut out during corrective heart surgery were the tissue that was used. Thymic as well as blood repertoires seemed to favor certain V and J genes unevenly. Among unrelated individuals, related research reported thymic repertoires that overlapped highly.

This TCR was recovered from a boy younger than two with a congenital heart defect. The chain carries TRBV27 and TRBJ2-1, with TRBD2 as a possible D gene (6 bases). Sequenced input: thymocytes. The CDR3 sequence is CASSRDCNEQFF. The CDR3 region has the DNA TGTGCCAGCAGTCGGGACTGCAATGAGCAGTTCTTC.